This TCR beta chain was retrieved from a study of cytomegalovirus exposure and HLA in healthy donors. Overall study findings and caveats: Reports described diagnosis of cytomegalovirus status by the classifier as highly specific and sensitive.

Profiling relied on immunoSEQ multiplex PCR, and the TCRdb table lists in-frame clones only, not all of them. The sample yields roughly 56,000 clones, about 91% seen once. The CDR3 length is 14 residues. Germline V gene lookup returns CDR1 MNHEY and CDR2 SMNVEV (reference sequence). Trimming pared 3 bases from V and 9 bases from J, leaving 15 bases between. Remarks on this clone: Its antigen is still unknown.

This receptor was taken from a woman under 40 in good health and CMV-seronegative. What was sequenced was PBMCs. J is TRBJ2-1 and V is TRBV27, with D possibly matching TRBD2 (6 bases). The CDR3 loop is CASSFNGRLGEQFF. The CDR3 DNA follows: TGTGCCAGCAGTTTTAATGGGAGGTTGGGTGAGCAGTTCTTC.